This T cell receptor (beta chain) was captured by sequencing in a study of blood T cells in healthy people across ages. A sample-barcoded 5' primer and a J-beta primer mix were used in a second PCR of about 6 to 12 cycles. Each cDNA molecule, via a template-switch adaptor with 12 random nucleotides, was tagged. TCRdb re-analysed the 5' RACE reads in MiXCR, keeping a single row per CDR3 protein. The data show about 830,000 distinct CDR3 sequences, over 45% seen once. The CDR3 spans 13 residues. Deletions cut 4 bases from V and 4 bases from J, with 7 bases between. Germline lookup yields CDR1 KGHDR and CDR2 SFDVKD.

This chain links TRBV24-1 with TRBJ1-5; D is undetermined. This TCR was recovered from a man aged 25 to 45 in good health. The sample taken for sequencing was blood. CDR3 sequence reads: CATSERANQPQHF. The CDR3 DNA sequence: TGTGCCACCAGTGAACGGGCGAATCAGCCCCAGCATTTT.